A selection of T cell receptor beta chains follows, all from one sample in a study of regulatory T cells in long-lasting Graves disease. TCRdb re-called the multiplex PCR reads with MiXCR, one entry per CDR3 protein. The table has 400,000 to 500,000 distinct CDR3 sequences, approximately 22% seen once. This material consisted of peripheral blood mononuclear cells (PBMCs), taken when the disease was refractory, from a patient treated with antithyroid drugs. The receptors were gathered from a female donor with Graves disease. The CDR3 runs from the conserved cysteine through the conserved F or W. D genes are given only for firm matches. Where a row states a size, it is once, few, many or the class of an expanded clone; other rows omit it.

V	size	D	J	DNA	CDR3
TRBV28	few	TRBD1	TRBJ1-1	TGTGCCAGCAGTGGGACAGGGGGTGGGGACACTGAAGCTTTCTTT	CASSGTGGGDTEAFF
TRBV7-8	many	TRBD2	TRBJ2-2	TGTGCCAGCAGTCATCCTATAGCGGGAAGGAACACCGGGGAGCTGTTTTTT	CASSHPIAGRNTGELFF
TRBV6-1	many	NA	TRBJ1-1	TGTGCCAGCAGCGCCCGGGGGCCGAACACTGAAGCTTTCTTT	CASSARGPNTEAFF
TRBV3-1	many	TRBD1	TRBJ1-2	TGTGCCAGCAGCCAAGTCGTTGGACAGGGCCATGGCTACACCTTC	CASSQVVGQGHGYTF
TRBV12-3/TRBV12-4	many	NA	TRBJ1-3	TGTGCCAGCAGCCTAAGAAGCCCTCTGGCGGACTCTGGAAACACCATATATTTT	CASSLRSPLADSGNTIYF
TRBV20-1	NA	NA	TRBJ1-2	TGCAGTGCTAGAGATGGGGGAGCTGGGGGCTACACCTTC	CSARDGGAGGYTF
TRBV6-1	few	TRBD1	TRBJ2-2	TGTGCCAGTAGGGGACAGGGGTTCCCCGCGAACACCGGGGAGCTGTTTTTT	CASRGQGFPANTGELFF
TRBV28	many	NA	TRBJ1-2	TGTGCCAGCAGTTTGATACCCCCCAATGGCTACACCTTC	CASSLIPPNGYTF
TRBV18	few	NA	TRBJ1-2	TGTGCCAGCTCACCTTTCAGGGATAACTATGGCTACACCTTC	CASSPFRDNYGYTF
TRBV27	few	TRBD1	TRBJ1-1	TGTGCCAGCACCGTGACAGGGGGGAACACTGAAGCTTTCTTT	CASTVTGGNTEAFF
TRBV28	NA	NA	TRBJ2-1	TGTGCCAGCCGCTCCGTGAGTTCCTACAATGAGCAGTTCTTC	CASRSVSSYNEQFF
TRBV7-9	NA	NA	TRBJ1-4	TGTGCCAGCAGCTTAGGCGGGGGGCGTGAAAAACTGTTTTTT	CASSLGGGREKLFF
TRBV6-1	NA	NA	TRBJ2-3	TGTGCCAGCAGCCGACCGGGGGAGCGGACAGATACGCAGTATTTT	CASSRPGERTDTQYF
TRBV7-2	many	NA	TRBJ2-7	TGTGCCAGCACCTCCTCCTTTCAAGGGGGTCGCTACGAGCAGTACTTC	CASTSSFQGGRYEQYF
TRBV20-1	many	NA	TRBJ1-2	TGCAGTGCTAGAGATGGCGCAGCGGCTAGATATGGCTACACCTTC	CSARDGAAARYGYTF
TRBV19	NA	TRBD2	TRBJ2-2	TGTGCCAGTAGTCGACTAGCGGGGGCCTCCGGGCACGGGGAGCTGTTTTTT	CASSRLAGASGHGELFF
TRBV28	many	TRBD1	TRBJ1-4	TGTGCCAGCAGTTTGGTGACAGGGTTAGGGAAACTGTTTTTT	CASSLVTGLGKLFF
TRBV2	NA	NA	TRBJ1-1	TGTGCCAGCCCCACCCCTCCAGAAAACACTGAAGCTTTCTTT	CASPTPPENTEAFF
TRBV28	few	NA	TRBJ2-3	TGTGCCAGCAGTACTGACAGGGAGGGCACAGATACGCAGTATTTT	CASSTDREGTDTQYF
TRBV28	few	NA	TRBJ2-3	TGTGCCAGCAGTCCAGGGTGGGGGACAGATACGCAGTATTTT	CASSPGWGTDTQYF
TRBV2	NA	NA	TRBJ2-7	TGTGCCAGCAGGGTGGGACTCTTACTCTACGAGCAGTACTTC	CASRVGLLLYEQYF
TRBV6-1	many	NA	TRBJ1-1	TGTGCCAGCAGCATTCTCTACATCAGGGCTGAAGCTTTCTTT	CASSILYIRAEAFF
TRBV28	many	TRBD1	TRBJ2-7	TGTGCCAGCAGTTCAGGTCCCGGGACAGGGGACAAGCAGTACTTC	CASSSGPGTGDKQYF
TRBV28	many	NA	TRBJ1-1	TGTGCCAGCAGGCAAGACGGGGAATGGACTGAAGCTTTCTTT	CASRQDGEWTEAFF
TRBV2	NA	NA	TRBJ2-2	TGTGCCAGCAGTGTAGCGAGGGGTACGGGGGAGCTGTTTTTT	CASSVARGTGELFF
TRBV19	NA	TRBD1	TRBJ1-1	TGTGCCAGTAGTGGAACGGACAGGGTGACTGAAGCTTTCTTT	CASSGTDRVTEAFF
TRBV7-2	many	NA	TRBJ2-2	TGTGCCAGCAGTTTATACAGCGGGAACACCGGGGAGCTGTTTTTT	CASSLYSGNTGELFF
TRBV12-3/TRBV12-4	many	NA	TRBJ1-2	TGTGCCAGCAGTTTAGTAGGGGGTGGGGTGAGTGGCTACACCTTC	CASSLVGGGVSGYTF
TRBV7-2	many	TRBD1	TRBJ1-4	TGTGCCAGCACCCCGACAGGGGGTCATGAAAAACTGTTTTTT	CASTPTGGHEKLFF